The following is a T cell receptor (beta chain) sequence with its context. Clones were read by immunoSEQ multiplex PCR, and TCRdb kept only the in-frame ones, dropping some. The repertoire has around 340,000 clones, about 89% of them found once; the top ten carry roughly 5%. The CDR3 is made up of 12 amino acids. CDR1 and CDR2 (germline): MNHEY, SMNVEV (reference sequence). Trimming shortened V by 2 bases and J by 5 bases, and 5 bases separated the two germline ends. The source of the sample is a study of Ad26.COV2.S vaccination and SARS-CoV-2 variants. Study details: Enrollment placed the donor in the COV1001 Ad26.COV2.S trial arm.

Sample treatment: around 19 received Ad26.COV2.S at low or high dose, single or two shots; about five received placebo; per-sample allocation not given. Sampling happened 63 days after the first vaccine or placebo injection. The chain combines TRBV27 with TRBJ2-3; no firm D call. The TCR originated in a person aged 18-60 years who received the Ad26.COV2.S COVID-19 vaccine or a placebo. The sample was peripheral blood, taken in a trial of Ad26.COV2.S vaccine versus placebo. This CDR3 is CASSLGGDTQYF. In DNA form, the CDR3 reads TGTGCCAGCAGTTTAGGCGGAGATACGCAGTATTTT.